The subject of this entry is one TCR beta chain. Sample-barcoded 5' priming and a J-beta primer mix drove a second PCR of roughly 6 to 12 cycles. TCRdb reprocessed the 5' RACE reads with MiXCR, giving one entry per CDR3 protein. This sample has about 780,000 distinct CDR3 sequences, with approximately 24% found just once. This sample stems from a study of blood T cells in healthy people across ages. Total RNA extracted from each sample amounted to at least 6 micrograms. With 9 bases removed from V and 1 base from J, the gap between germline ends came to 17 bases. The CDR3 consists of 15 residues. These same records also appear under a second study, on T cells of mothers and their children. In that study: Approximately 2.7 million TCR beta reads per child versus over 9 million per mother.

Sequences were obtained from blood. The TCR originated in a boy aged 5-17 years in good health. This rearrangement joins TRBV12-3 or TRBV12-4 to TRBJ2-3; D perhaps matches TRBD1 (6 bases). Here the CDR3 reads CASTIPGAGTDTQYF. The CDR3 bases are TGTGCCAGTACTATTCCAGGGGCTGGCACAGATACGCAGTATTTT.